This T cell receptor beta chain was captured in a study of blood T cell repertoires in COVID-19 (dated by TCRdb to the early 2020s). For the study in its entirety: Samples from collaborators originated in the United States, Italy and Spain and spanned both the acute and convalescent phases of COVID-19. HLA class I and class II types, where available, came from metadata supplied by the sample provider rather than from assay-based typing. Sample metadata almost always included a de-identified subject ID, COVID-19 status, age in years and sex. The repertoires were released in a freely available public database intended as a resource for research on the immune response to SARS-CoV-2. The material from the prospective study consisted of cDNA or gDNA derived from T cells, B-cell-depleted T cells, or PBMCs. Deeply sampled blood TCRbeta repertoires from subjects exposed to, actively infected with, or recovered from COVID-19 were included in the dataset. Samples were obtained from the ongoing ImmuneRACE study (first 160 participants) and from some 1,300 subjects provided by 6 global collaborators.

TCRbeta CDR3 regions were amplified from genomic DNA by means of the immunoSEQ Assay, a bias-controlled multiplex PCR. As for how the authors treated the data: The number of nucleated cells in each sample was estimated by amplification of reference gene primers within the assay. To quantify the absolute abundance of each unique TCRbeta CDR3 rearrangement, sequence reads were collapsed and filtered. For each sample, productive Simpson clonality was calculated by taking the square root of Simpson's diversity index across productive rearrangements. Held by TCRdb, this immuneACCESS table contains in-frame sequences only and omits some clones. Under half of the omission traces to an unresolved V gene where checked; the cause of the rest is unknown. V, J and clone size were drawn from that table, and D and trimming were deduced from the DNA. For this sample the table gives under 250,000 clones, of which roughly four fifths were detected only once. The top ten clonotypes cover roughly 3.2% of the sample.

Summary of the overall study and its limitations: The quantity of clinical and demographic metadata differed by source and by participant and was supplied without curation.

Collaborating institutions collected whole blood in K2EDTA tubes following their own protocols. For TCRbeta analysis, collaborator samples were shipped as frozen whole blood, as isolated PBMCs, or as DNA extracted from either sample type. Of note for this clone: It has no known antigen specificity. Per-nucleotide qualities are absent, and no much larger clonotype sits a single base away.

The V end gives up 6 bases and the J end 1 base, leaving 7 bases in the junction not matched to a gene. Sequences SGHRS (CDR1) and YFSETQ (CDR2) are obtained from the germline V gene. Including cysteine and phenylalanine, the CDR3 has 15 amino acids. Left in the record is the CDR3 DNA by itself, 45 bases read in frame from the first base. The sequence links TRBV5-1 to TRBJ2-5; 9 central nucleotides agree with TRBD2. Sequenced sample: peripheral blood. The TCR sequence derives from a young woman with acute or convalescent COVID-19. The CDR3 has the sequence CASTAWREGQETQYF. DNA sequence: TGCGCCAGCACAGCATGGCGGGAGGGCCAAGAGACCCAGTACTTC.